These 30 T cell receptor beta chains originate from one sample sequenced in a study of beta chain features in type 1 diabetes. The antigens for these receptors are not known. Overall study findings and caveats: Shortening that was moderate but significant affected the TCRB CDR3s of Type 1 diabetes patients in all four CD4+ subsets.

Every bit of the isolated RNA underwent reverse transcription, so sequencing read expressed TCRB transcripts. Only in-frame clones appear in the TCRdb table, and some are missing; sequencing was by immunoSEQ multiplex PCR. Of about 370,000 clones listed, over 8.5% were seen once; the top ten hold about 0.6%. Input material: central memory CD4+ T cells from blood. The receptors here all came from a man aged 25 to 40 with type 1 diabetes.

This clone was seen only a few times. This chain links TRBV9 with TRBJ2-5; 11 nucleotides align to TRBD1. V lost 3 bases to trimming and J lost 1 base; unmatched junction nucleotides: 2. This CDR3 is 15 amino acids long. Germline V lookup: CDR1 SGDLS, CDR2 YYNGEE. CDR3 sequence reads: CASSAGTGGQETQYF. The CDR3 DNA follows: TGTGCCAGCAGCGCCGGGACAGGGGGCCAAGAGACCCAGTACTTC.

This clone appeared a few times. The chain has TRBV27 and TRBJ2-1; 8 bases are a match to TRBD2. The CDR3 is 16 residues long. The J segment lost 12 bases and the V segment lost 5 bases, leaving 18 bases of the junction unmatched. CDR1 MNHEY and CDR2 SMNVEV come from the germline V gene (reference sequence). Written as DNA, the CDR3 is TGTGCCAGCAGTGAACCCCAAGGGCGCGGGAGGCTTCGGCAGTTCTTC. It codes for CASSEPQGRGRLRQFF.

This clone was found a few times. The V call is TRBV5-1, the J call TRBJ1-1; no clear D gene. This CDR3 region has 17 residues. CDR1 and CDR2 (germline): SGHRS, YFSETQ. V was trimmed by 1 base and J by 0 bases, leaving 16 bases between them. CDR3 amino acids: CASSLNVDLGMNTEAFF. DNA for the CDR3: TGCGCCAGCAGCTTGAACGTGGACCTTGGGATGAACACTGAAGCTTTCTTT.

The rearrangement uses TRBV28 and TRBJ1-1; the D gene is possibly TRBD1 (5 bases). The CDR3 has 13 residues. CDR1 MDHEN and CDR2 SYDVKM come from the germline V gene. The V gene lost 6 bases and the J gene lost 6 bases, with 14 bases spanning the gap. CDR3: CASSQVKTAEAFF. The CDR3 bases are TGTGCCAGCAGCCAGGTAAAGACAGCTGAAGCTTTCTTT.

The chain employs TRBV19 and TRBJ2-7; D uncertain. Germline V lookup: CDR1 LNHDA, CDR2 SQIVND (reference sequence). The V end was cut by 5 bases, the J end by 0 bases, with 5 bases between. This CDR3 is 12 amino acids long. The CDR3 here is CASSGNSYEQYF. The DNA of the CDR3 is TGTGCCAGTAGTGGCAACTCCTACGAGCAGTACTTC.

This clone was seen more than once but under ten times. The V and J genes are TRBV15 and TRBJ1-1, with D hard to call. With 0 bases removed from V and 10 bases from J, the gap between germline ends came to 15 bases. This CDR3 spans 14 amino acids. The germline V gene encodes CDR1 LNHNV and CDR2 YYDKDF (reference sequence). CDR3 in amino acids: CATSRDLVAFGAFF. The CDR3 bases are TGTGCCACCAGCAGAGATCTCGTGGCCTTTGGAGCTTTCTTT.

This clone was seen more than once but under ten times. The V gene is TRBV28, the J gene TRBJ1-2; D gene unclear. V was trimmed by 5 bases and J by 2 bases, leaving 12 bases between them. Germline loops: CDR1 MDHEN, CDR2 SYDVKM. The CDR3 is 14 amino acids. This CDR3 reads CASSQPTENYGYTF. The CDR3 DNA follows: TGTGCCAGCAGTCAACCGACGGAAAACTATGGCTACACCTTC.

The CDR3 nucleotides read TGTGCCAGCTCACCAGGCGGCGTGAACGAGCAGTACTTC. Translated: CASSPGGVNEQYF. The J gene is TRBJ2-7, the V gene TRBV18; no clear D. Germline assignment: CDR1 KGHSH and CDR2 LQKENI. The V and J ends lost 2 bases and 5 bases respectively, with 10 bases between them. The CDR3 spans 13 residues.

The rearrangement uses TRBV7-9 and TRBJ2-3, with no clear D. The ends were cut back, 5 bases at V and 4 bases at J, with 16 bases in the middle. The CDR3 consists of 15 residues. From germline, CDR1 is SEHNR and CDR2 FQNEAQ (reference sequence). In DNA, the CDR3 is TGTGCCAGCAGCCCTCAACCGGACGGAGCAGATACGCAGTATTTT. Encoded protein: CASSPQPDGADTQYF.

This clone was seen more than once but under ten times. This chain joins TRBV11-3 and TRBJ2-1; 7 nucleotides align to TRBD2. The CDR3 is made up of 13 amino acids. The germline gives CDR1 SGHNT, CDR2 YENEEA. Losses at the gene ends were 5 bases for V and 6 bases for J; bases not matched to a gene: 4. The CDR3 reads CASSPTSSNEQFF. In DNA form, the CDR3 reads TGTGCCAGCAGCCCGACTAGCTCCAATGAGCAGTTCTTC.

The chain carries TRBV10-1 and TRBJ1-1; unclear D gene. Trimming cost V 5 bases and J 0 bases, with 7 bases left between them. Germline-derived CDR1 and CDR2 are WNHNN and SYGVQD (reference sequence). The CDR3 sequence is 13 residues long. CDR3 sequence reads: CASSLSLNTEAFF. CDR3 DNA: TGCGCCAGCAGTTTGAGCTTGAACACTGAAGCTTTCTTT.

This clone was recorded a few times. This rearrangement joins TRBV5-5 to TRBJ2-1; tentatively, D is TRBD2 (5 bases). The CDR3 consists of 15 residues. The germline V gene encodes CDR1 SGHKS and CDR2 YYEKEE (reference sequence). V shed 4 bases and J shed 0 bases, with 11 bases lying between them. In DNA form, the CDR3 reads TGTGCCAGCAGCCAGCCGGGGAGCTCCTACAATGAGCAGTTCTTC. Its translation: CASSQPGSSYNEQFF.

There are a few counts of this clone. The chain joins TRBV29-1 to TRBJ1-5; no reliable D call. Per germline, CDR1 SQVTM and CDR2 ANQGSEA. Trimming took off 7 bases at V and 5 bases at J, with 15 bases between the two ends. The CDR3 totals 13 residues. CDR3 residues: CSAREHGDQPQHF. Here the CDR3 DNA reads TGCAGCGCCCGGGAACACGGGGATCAGCCCCAGCATTTT.

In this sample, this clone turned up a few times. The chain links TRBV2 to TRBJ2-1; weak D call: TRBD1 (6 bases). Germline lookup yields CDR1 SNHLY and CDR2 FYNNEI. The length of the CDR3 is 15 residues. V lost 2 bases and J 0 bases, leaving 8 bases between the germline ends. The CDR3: CASSEQGSSYNEQFF. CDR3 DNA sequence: TGTGCCAGCAGTGAACAGGGGTCCTCCTACAATGAGCAGTTCTTC.

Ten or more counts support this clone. The CDR3 DNA follows: TGTGCCAGCAGAATGACAGGGGGTACAGATACGCAGTATTTT. Protein product: CASRMTGGTDTQYF. J is TRBJ2-3 and V is TRBV6-6, with 9 bases aligning to TRBD1. The CDR3 is made up of 14 amino acids. Germline V gives CDR1 MNHNY, CDR2 SVGAGI (reference sequence). The J segment lost 3 bases and the V segment lost 6 bases, leaving 4 bases of the junction unmatched.

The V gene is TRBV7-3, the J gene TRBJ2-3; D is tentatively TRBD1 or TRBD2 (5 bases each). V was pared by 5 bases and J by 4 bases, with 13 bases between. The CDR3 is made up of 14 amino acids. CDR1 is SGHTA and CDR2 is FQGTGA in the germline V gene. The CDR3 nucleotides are TGTGCCAGCAGCCAGAACGGGGCCCCAGATACGCAGTATTTT. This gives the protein CASSQNGAPDTQYF. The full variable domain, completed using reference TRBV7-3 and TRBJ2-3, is GAGVSQTPSNKVTEKGKYVELRCDPISGHTALYWYRQSLGQGPEFLIYFQGTGAADDSGLPNDRFFAVRPEGSVSTLKIQRTERGDSAVYLCASSQNGAPDTQYFGPGTRLTVL.

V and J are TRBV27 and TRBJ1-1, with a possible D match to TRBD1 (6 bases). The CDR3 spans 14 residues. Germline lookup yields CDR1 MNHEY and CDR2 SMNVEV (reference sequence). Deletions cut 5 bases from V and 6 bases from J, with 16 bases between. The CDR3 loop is CASSKQGGYPEAFF. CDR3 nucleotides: TGTGCCAGCAGTAAACAGGGTGGATATCCTGAAGCTTTCTTT.

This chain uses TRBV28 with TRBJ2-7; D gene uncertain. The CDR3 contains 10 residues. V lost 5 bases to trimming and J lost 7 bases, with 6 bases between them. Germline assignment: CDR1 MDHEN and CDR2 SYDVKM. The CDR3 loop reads CASSRWEQYF. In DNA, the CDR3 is TGTGCCAGCAGTAGGTGGGAGCAGTACTTC.

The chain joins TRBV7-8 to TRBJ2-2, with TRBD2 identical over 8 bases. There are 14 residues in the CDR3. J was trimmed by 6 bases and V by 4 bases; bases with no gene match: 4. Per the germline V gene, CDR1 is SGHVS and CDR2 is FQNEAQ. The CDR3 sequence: CASSSGRGAGELFF. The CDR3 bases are TGTGCCAGCAGCTCCGGGAGGGGGGCCGGGGAGCTGTTTTTT. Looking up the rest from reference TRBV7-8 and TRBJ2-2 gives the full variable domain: GAGVSQSPRYKVAKRGQDVALRCDPISGHVSLFWYQQALGQGPEFLTYFQNEAQLDKSGLPSDRFFAERPEGSVSTLKIQRTQQEDSAVYLCASSSGRGAGELFFGEGSRLTVL.

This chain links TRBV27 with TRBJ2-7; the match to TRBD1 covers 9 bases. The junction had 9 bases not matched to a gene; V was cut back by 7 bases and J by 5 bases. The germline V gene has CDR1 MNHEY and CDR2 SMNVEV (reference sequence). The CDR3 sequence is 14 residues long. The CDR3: CASTSGTGRNEQYF. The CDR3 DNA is TGTGCCAGCACCTCCGGGACAGGGAGGAACGAGCAGTACTTC.

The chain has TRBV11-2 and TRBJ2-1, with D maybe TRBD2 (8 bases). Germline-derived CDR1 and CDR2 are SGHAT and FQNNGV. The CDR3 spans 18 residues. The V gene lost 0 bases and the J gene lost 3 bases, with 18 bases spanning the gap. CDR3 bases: TGTGCCAGCAGCTTAGATCAGGGGGGTAGCGGGAACTACAATGAGCAGTTCTTC. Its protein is CASSLDQGGSGNYNEQFF.

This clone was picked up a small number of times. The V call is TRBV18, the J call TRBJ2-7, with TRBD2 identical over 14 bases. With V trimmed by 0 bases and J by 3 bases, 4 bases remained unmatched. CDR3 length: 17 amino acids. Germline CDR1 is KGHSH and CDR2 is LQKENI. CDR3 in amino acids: CASSPPSGTSGSYEQYF. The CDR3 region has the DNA TGTGCCAGCTCACCACCGTCCGGGACTAGCGGGAGCTACGAGCAGTACTTC.

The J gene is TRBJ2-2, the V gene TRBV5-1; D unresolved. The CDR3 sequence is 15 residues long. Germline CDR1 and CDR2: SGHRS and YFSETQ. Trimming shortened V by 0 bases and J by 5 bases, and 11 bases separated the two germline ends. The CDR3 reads CASSLDEASTGELFF. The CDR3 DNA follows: TGCGCCAGCAGCTTGGATGAGGCCTCGACCGGGGAGCTGTTTTTT. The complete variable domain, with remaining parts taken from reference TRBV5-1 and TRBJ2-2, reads KAGVTQTPRYLIKTRGQQVTLSCSPISGHRSVSWYQQTPGQGLQFLFEYFSETQRNKGNFPGRFSGRQFSNSRSEMNVSTLELGDSALYLCASSLDEASTGELFFGEGSRLTVL.

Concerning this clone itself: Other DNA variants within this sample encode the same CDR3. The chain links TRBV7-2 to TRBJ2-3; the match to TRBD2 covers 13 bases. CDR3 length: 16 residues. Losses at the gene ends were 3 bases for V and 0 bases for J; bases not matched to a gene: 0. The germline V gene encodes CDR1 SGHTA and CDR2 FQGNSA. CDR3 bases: TGTGCCAGCAGCTTGGGACTAGCGGGGAGCACAGATACGCAGTATTTT. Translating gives CASSLGLAGSTDTQYF.

The CDR3 here is CASSRDRGPETQYF. CDR3 DNA: TGTGCCAGCAGCCGGGACAGGGGCCCCGAAACCCAGTACTTC. The chain carries TRBV7-2 and TRBJ2-5; TRBD1 matches at 10 bases. The trim removed 5 bases at V and 8 bases at J, leaving 8 bases unmatched. CDR1 and CDR2 from the germline V gene are SGHTA and FQGNSA. CDR3 length equals 14 residues. Full variable domain (rest looked up from reference TRBV7-2 and TRBJ2-5): GAGVSQSPSNKVTEKGKDVELRCDPISGHTALYWYRQSLGQGLEFLIYFQGNSAPDKSGLPSDRFSAERTGGSVSTLTIQRTQQEDSAVYLCASSRDRGPETQYFGPGTRLLVL.

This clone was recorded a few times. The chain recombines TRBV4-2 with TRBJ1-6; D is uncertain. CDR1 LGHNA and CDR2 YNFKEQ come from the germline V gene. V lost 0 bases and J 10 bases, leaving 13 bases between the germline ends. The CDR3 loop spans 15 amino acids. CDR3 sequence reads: CASSQDPLGSSPLHF. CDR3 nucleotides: TGTGCCAGCAGCCAAGATCCTCTTGGTAGCTCACCCCTCCACTTT.

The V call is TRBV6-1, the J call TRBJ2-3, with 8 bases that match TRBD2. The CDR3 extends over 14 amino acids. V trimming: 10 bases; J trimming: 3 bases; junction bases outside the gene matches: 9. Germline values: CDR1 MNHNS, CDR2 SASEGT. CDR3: CATLSGSWTDTQYF. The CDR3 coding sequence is TGTGCCACCCTGAGCGGGAGTTGGACAGATACGCAGTATTTT.

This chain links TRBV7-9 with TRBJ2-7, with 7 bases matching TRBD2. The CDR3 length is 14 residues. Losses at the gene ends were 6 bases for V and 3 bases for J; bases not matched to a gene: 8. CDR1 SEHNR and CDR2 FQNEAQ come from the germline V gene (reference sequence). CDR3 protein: CASRGAGEGYEQYF. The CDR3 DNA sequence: TGTGCCAGCAGAGGGGCGGGGGAAGGCTACGAGCAGTACTTC.

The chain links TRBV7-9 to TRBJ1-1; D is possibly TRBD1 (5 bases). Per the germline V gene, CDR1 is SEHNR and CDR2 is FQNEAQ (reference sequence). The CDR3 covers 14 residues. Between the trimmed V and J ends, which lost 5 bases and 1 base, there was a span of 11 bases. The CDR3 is CASSVQGENTEAFF. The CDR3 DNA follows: TGTGCCAGCAGCGTTCAGGGAGAGAACACTGAAGCTTTCTTT. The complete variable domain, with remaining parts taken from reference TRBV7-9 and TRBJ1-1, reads DTGVSQNPRHKITKRGQNVTFRCDPISEHNRLYWYRQTLGQGPEFLTYFQNEAQLEKSRLLSDRFSAERPKGSFSTLEIQRTEQGDSAMYLCASSVQGENTEAFFGQGTRLTVV.

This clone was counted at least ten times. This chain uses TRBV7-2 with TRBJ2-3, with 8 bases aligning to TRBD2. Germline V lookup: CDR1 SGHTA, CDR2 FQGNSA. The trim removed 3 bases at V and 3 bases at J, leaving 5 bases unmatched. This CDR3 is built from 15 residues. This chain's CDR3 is CASSLSGSRTDTQYF. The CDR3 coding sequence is TGTGCCAGCAGCTTGAGCGGGAGTAGGACAGATACGCAGTATTTT. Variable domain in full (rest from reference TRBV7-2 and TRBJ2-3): GAGVSQSPSNKVTEKGKDVELRCDPISGHTALYWYRQSLGQGLEFLIYFQGNSAPDKSGLPSDRFSAERTGGSVSTLTIQRTQQEDSAVYLCASSLSGSRTDTQYFGPGTRLTVL.